This TCR beta chain was documented in a study of shared clonotypes between healthy human individuals. On the study more broadly: Every donor yielded three CD4 naive, three CD4 memory, two CD8 naive and one CD8 memory plate. Regarding the study as a whole: Rarefaction indicated that sorted-subset sequencing remained incomplete although depth was large.

In its sample, this clone was seen a few times. Its target is not known. Every subset's genomic DNA went evenly onto several immunoSEQ plates. The method was immunoSEQ multiplex PCR; TCRdb's version includes in-frame clones alone and lacks a portion of them. Of roughly 700,000 clones listed, roughly 70% are singletons. V was cut by 2 bases and J by 7 bases, with 14 bases left in between. Germline values: CDR1 MNHEY, CDR2 SVGAGI. This CDR3 has 14 residues. The sequenced sample was memory CD4+ T cells sorted from blood. The subset was: CD45RA-negative fraction. This receptor was identified in a young woman in good health. The chain employs TRBV6-5 and TRBJ1-1, with TRBD1 as a possible D gene (5 bases). The CDR3: CASSYDQGIREAFF. In nucleotides, the CDR3 is TGTGCCAGCAGTTACGATCAGGGAATACGTGAAGCTTTCTTT.